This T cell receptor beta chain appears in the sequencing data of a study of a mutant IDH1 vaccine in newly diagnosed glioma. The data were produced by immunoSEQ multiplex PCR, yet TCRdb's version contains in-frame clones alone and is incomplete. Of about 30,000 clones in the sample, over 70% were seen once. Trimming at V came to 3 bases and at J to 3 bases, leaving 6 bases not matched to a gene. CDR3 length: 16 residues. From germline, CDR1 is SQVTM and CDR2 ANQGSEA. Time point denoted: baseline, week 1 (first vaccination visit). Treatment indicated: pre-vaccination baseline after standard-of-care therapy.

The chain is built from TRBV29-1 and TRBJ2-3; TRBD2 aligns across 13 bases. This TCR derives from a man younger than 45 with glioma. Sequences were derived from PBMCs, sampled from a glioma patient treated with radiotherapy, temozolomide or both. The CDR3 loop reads CSVDWTSGGRTDTQYF. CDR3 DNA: TGCAGCGTTGACTGGACTAGCGGGGGAAGGACAGATACGCAGTATTTT.